The rows below give T cell receptor beta chains drawn from one sample of a study of blood T cell repertoires in COVID-19. Produced via immunoSEQ multiplex PCR; TCRdb's table is partial and in-frame only. The sample lists 200,000 to 300,000 clones, 85% to 95% occurring once. Sequenced sample: peripheral blood. These receptors were collected from a man in his thirties or forties with COVID-19, enrolled during active disease. Each CDR3 is given with its conserved first and last residue. A D gene is named only where the DNA matches it firmly. Size tells how often a clone was seen (once, few, many) or the class of an expanded clone, and some rows leave it out.

size	V	D	J	DNA	CDR3
NA	TRBV2	NA	TRBJ2-1	TGTGCCAGCAGTGAAGAGAAGGTGAGCGGATCTGAGCAGTTCTTC	CASSEEKVSGSEQFF
NA	TRBV6-1	NA	TRBJ1-3	TGTGCCAGCAGTGAAGCGTCAGGGTTAATGCCTGGAAACACCATATATTTT	CASSEASGLMPGNTIYF
NA	TRBV4-2	NA	TRBJ1-3	TGTGCCAGCAGCCAAGATCGGATGGGCCGCAGTGGTCACACCATATATTTT	CASSQDRMGRSGHTIYF
NA	TRBV19	TRBD1	TRBJ1-2	TGTGCCCCGGAGGCCCCCGGGACAGTCCCCTTC	CAPEAPGTVPF
NA	TRBV5-6	NA	TRBJ2-7	TGTGCCAGCAGCTGGGCCCTCTTTAACGAGCAGTACTTC	CASSWALFNEQYF
NA	TRBV18	TRBD1	TRBJ1-6	TGTGCCAGCTCACCAAGCGAGACAGGGTCTTCACCCCTCCACTTT	CASSPSETGSSPLHF
NA	TRBV18	TRBD1	TRBJ2-1	TGTGCCAGCTCACCCCCCCTGACAGGGGGCTTTGGACATGAGCAGTTCTTC	CASSPPLTGGFGHEQFF
NA	TRBV7-9	NA	TRBJ1-1	TGTGCCAGCAGCTTACGAACAGACGATTGGATGAACACTGAAGCTTTCTTT	CASSLRTDDWMNTEAFF
NA	TRBV12-3/TRBV12-4	NA	TRBJ1-1	TGTGCCAGCACCCTGGAGAGGAACACTGAAGCTTTCTTT	CASTLERNTEAFF
NA	TRBV11-2	NA	TRBJ2-3	TGTGCCAGCAGCCGGACTAGCACAGATACGCAGTATTTT	CASSRTSTDTQYF
NA	TRBV4-2	NA	TRBJ1-5	TGTGCCAGCAGCCAAGATACGGGGGGGGGTCAGCCCCAGCATTTT	CASSQDTGGGQPQHF
NA	TRBV7-9	NA	TRBJ1-1	TGTGCCAGCAGCTTGTCTGACAGGAACACTGAAGCTTTCTTT	CASSLSDRNTEAFF
NA	TRBV12-3/TRBV12-4	TRBD1	TRBJ1-2	TGTGCCAGCAGTGTTCAGGGGGCAGATGGCTACACCTTC	CASSVQGADGYTF
NA	TRBV18	TRBD1	TRBJ1-2	TGTGCCAGCTCACCACGGAACGGACAGGCAGCAAACTATGGCTACACCTTC	CASSPRNGQAANYGYTF
NA	TRBV6-5	NA	TRBJ2-5	TGTGCCAGCGGGGGGGGGCCTACACGCCAAGAGACCCAGTACTTC	CASGGGPTRQETQYF
NA	TRBV3-1/TRBV3-2	NA	TRBJ1-5	TGTGCCAGCAGCCAGGGAACAGGAGCCAATCAGCCCCAGCATTTT	CASSQGTGANQPQHF
NA	TRBV5-1	TRBD2	TRBJ2-1	TGCGCCAGCAGCTTGGATGCGGGGCGGGGGGTTAATGAGCAGTTCTTC	CASSLDAGRGVNEQFF
NA	TRBV19	TRBD1	TRBJ2-3	TGTGCCAGTAAAGATACCGGGACAGGGCCAACAGATACGCAGTATTTT	CASKDTGTGPTDTQYF
few	TRBV9	TRBD1	TRBJ1-6	TGTGCCAGCACTTACCGGGACAGGGATAATTCACCCCTCCACTTT	CASTYRDRDNSPLHF
NA	TRBV6-2/TRBV6-3	NA	TRBJ2-1	TGTGCCAGCAGTTACTCAGGGGGTGAGCAGTTCTTC	CASSYSGGEQFF
few	TRBV9	TRBD1	TRBJ1-6	TGTGCCAGCAGCGCCTCCGGGACAGGGAATTCACCCCTCCACTTT	CASSASGTGNSPLHF
once	TRBV28	NA	TRBJ1-1	TGTGCCAGCAGTTTAGGCCTCATGAACACTGAAGCTTTCTTT	CASSLGLMNTEAFF
NA	TRBV7-9	TRBD1	TRBJ2-3	TGTGCCAGCAGCTCAACTAGGGACAGGGGGCCAGATACGCAGTATTTT	CASSSTRDRGPDTQYF
NA	TRBV14	NA	TRBJ1-2	TGTGCCAGCAGCCAAGAGTCAGTTAACTATGGCTACACCTTC	CASSQESVNYGYTF
NA	TRBV13	NA	TRBJ1-1	TGTGCCAGCAGCCATGCGGGCCGAGACACTGAAGCTTTCTTT	CASSHAGRDTEAFF
NA	TRBV19	TRBD1	TRBJ1-6	TGTGCCAGTAGCTGGGACAGACTTAATTCACCCCTCCACTTT	CASSWDRLNSPLHF
NA	TRBV5-1	NA	TRBJ1-1	TGCGCCAGCAGCTCGTTCTCCAGGGGAGCCGACACTGAAGCTTTCTTT	CASSSFSRGADTEAFF
NA	TRBV11-2	TRBD1	TRBJ1-1	TGTGCCAGCAGCCCGCGACAGGGACTGAACACTGAAGCTTTCTTT	CASSPRQGLNTEAFF
NA	TRBV30	NA	TRBJ1-1	TGTGCCTGGAATGGTTTAGGGGTTTTGGCTGAAGCTTTCTTT	CAWNGLGVLAEAFF
NA	TRBV27	TRBD1	TRBJ1-1	TGTGCCAGCAGGAAAGCAGGGGGCGTGAACACTGAAGCTTTCTTT	CASRKAGGVNTEAFF
NA	TRBV25-1	TRBD2	TRBJ2-2	TGTGCCAGCAGTCCGACGGGACTAGCGAACACCGGGGAGCTGTTTTTT	CASSPTGLANTGELFF
NA	TRBV5-1	TRBD1	TRBJ1-6	TGCGCCAGCAGCTTAAACCGGGACAGGGGCGTTAATTCACCCCTCCACTTT	CASSLNRDRGVNSPLHF
NA	TRBV6-1	TRBD1	TRBJ1-5	TGTGCCAGCAGTGAACGCATGGACAGGGGACGGGGTCAGCCCCAGCATTTT	CASSERMDRGRGQPQHF
once	TRBV6-1	NA	TRBJ1-5	TGTGCCAGCAGTGAAAAATCTCCGGGAACCATCACCAATCAGCCCCAGCATTTT	CASSEKSPGTITNQPQHF
once	TRBV5-1	NA	TRBJ1-3	TGCGCCAGCAGCTTGGGGGTCCGGACCTCGGGGAACACCATATATTTT	CASSLGVRTSGNTIYF
once	TRBV5-6	NA	TRBJ2-2	TGTGCCAGCAAAGGGACAAGATCCGGGGAGCTGTTTTTT	CASKGTRSGELFF
once	TRBV30	NA	TRBJ2-6	TGTGCCTGTGGGGCTTCTGGGGCCAACGTCCTGACTTTC	CACGASGANVLTF
NA	TRBV5-1	TRBD2	TRBJ2-3	TGCGCCAGCAGCTTGACAGTGGGGGGGGATACGCAGTATTTT	CASSLTVGGDTQYF
NA	TRBV10-3	NA	TRBJ2-1	TGTGCCAGTGGAGGACAGTCGGATTACAATGAGCAGTTCTTC	CASGGQSDYNEQFF
NA	TRBV5-4	NA	TRBJ2-7	TGTGCCAGCAGCTTTTTGTCAGGCGAGCAGTACTTC	CASSFLSGEQYF
NA	TRBV6-5	TRBD2	TRBJ2-1	TGTGCCAGCAGTTACTCCGGACTAGCGGGGGGTAATGAGCAGTTCTTC	CASSYSGLAGGNEQFF
NA	TRBV24-1	NA	TRBJ2-1	TGTGCCACCAGTGAGGGTGGAGTCGGGAGAGATGAGCAGTTCTTC	CATSEGGVGRDEQFF
NA	TRBV19	NA	TRBJ1-3	TGTGCCAGTGCCCCGGCGGGTACAAACGGCGGAAACACCATATATTTT	CASAPAGTNGGNTIYF
once	TRBV24-1	NA	TRBJ1-2	TGTGCCACCAGTGATTTGCTGGAGCGCGCTGAGGAAGGCTACACCTTC	CATSDLLERAEEGYTF
NA	TRBV2	NA	TRBJ2-1	TGTGCCAGCAGTGACGGGTATGGGCAGTTCTTC	CASSDGYGQFF
once	TRBV3-1/TRBV3-2	NA	TRBJ1-2	TGTGCCAGCACCCCGGAAGAGGGAGCGGGCAGCTATGGCTACACCTTC	CASTPEEGAGSYGYTF
NA	TRBV4-1	TRBD1	TRBJ1-2	TGCGCCAGCAGCCCGCAAGCTGTAAGGGGGCTGGACTATGGCTACACCTTC	CASSPQAVRGLDYGYTF
NA	TRBV5-1	NA	TRBJ2-5	TGCGCCAGCAGCACCCAGGGATGGGAGACCCAGTACTTC	CASSTQGWETQYF
NA	TRBV10-3	TRBD2	TRBJ2-3	TGTGCCATCAGTAGCGGGGGGGCCGGCACAGATACGCAGTATTTT	CAISSGGAGTDTQYF
NA	TRBV9	TRBD1	TRBJ2-7	TGTGCCAGCAGCAAAGGGGGACAGGCCTACGAGCAGTACTTC	CASSKGGQAYEQYF
NA	TRBV27	NA	TRBJ1-2	TGTGCCAGCAGTTTGTCAGGGGCTGGGGGCTACACCTTC	CASSLSGAGGYTF
NA	TRBV2	NA	TRBJ2-7	TGTGCCAGCGGCTCTCACCAGGGAGAGCAGTACTTC	CASGSHQGEQYF
once	TRBV4-1	NA	TRBJ2-5	TGCGCCAGCAGCCAACTGACCCAGACTCGAGAGACCCAGTACTTC	CASSQLTQTRETQYF
NA	TRBV5-6	NA	TRBJ1-4	TGTGCCAGCAGCTTGGCTCCAGGGCGGGAAAAACTGTTTTTT	CASSLAPGREKLFF
NA	TRBV5-6	TRBD1	TRBJ1-2	TGTGCCAGCAGCTTGGATAGAGGACAGGGCGTTTCATATGGCTACACCTTC	CASSLDRGQGVSYGYTF
NA	TRBV12-3/TRBV12-4	NA	TRBJ1-1	TGTGCCAGCAGTAGGGGAGGGAACACTGAAGCTTTCTTT	CASSRGGNTEAFF
once	TRBV5-6	NA	TRBJ1-5	TGTGCCAGCAGCTTGTACCAACAGGTAACCTTTAATCAGCCCCAGCATTTT	CASSLYQQVTFNQPQHF